The clone carrying this TCR beta chain was counted between two and nine times. No antigen is known for it. The junction and the germline gene differ at one end; a read error may be behind it. Germline CDR1 is SEHNR and CDR2 is FQNEAQ (reference sequence). The CDR3 is made up of 13 amino acids. This sample is part of a study of cytomegalovirus exposure and HLA in healthy donors. General study findings and limits: Segments of the TCR beta V type were, in most cases, productive about 90% or about 30% of the time in an earlier analysis. The study put some 160 TCR beta chains on its list as cytomegalovirus-associated. Clonal expansion, a later analysis showed, was greater in HLA-associated TCR beta chains than in equally common others.

This PCR relied on a set of 60 Vbeta primers and 13 Jbeta primers. Measured with immunoSEQ multiplex PCR; TCRdb has only the in-frame clones, and not every one. The table records roughly 100,000 clones, about 69% of them present only once. This clonotype originated in a human donor in good health. Sequencing input: PBMCs. The chain links TRBV7-9 to TRBJ1-1, with 8 nucleotides matching TRBD1. CDR3 DNA: TGTTCCAGCAGTCCTACAGGGGGCACTGAAGCTTTCTTT. This sequence encodes CSSSPTGGTEAFF.